This T cell receptor beta chain emerged from a study of T-cell reconstitution after alpha-beta-depleted transplantation in children. For TCRbeta, the library was prepared with unique molecular identifiers. One entry per CDR3 protein results from TCRdb running MiXCR on the PCR reads. The sample holds around 600,000 distinct CDR3 sequences, roughly 10% seen once. V lost 7 bases and J 5 bases, leaving 18 bases between the germline ends. Germline V CDR1 and CDR2: SGHRS, YFSETQ. The CDR3 covers 14 residues. The sample in question was PBMCs from the stem cell graft donor, obtained from the stem cell graft. This TCR came from a human donor who donated a stem cell graft to a child with acute myeloid leukemia. This sequence joins TRBV5-1 and TRBJ2-5, with D possibly being TRBD1 or TRBD2 (5 bases each). CDR3 coding DNA: TGCGCCAGCCGCAGGGTAAGGGGCGGGGAGACCCAGTACTTC. Protein product: CASRRVRGGETQYF. Drawing the rest from reference TRBV5-1 and TRBJ2-5, the complete variable domain is KAGVTQTPRYLIKTRGQQVTLSCSPISGHRSVSWYQQTPGQGLQFLFEYFSETQRNKGNFPGRFSGRQFSNSRSEMNVSTLELGDSALYLCASRRVRGGETQYFGPGTRLLVL.